This TCR beta chain was observed in a study of neurological immune-mediated disorders. This clonotype was seen ten or more times. Synthesis of cDNA used 5'RACE (with 10-nucleotide random UMIs). TCRdb re-called the 5' RACE reads with MiXCR, one entry per CDR3 protein. The table has 52,000 or so distinct CDR3 sequences, more than 3% seen once. Per the germline V gene, CDR1 is SGHTA and CDR2 is FQGNSA. V was cut by 3 bases and J by 4 bases, with 7 bases left in between. The CDR3 is 13 amino acids. The receptor's source is a woman aged 40 to 50 with multiple sclerosis. Sequencing was performed on CD4+ T cells from blood. This rearrangement joins TRBV7-2 to TRBJ2-1; D not resolved. The CDR3 protein is CASSFGGYNEQFF. CDR3 DNA sequence: TGTGCCAGCAGCTTTGGCGGATACAATGAGCAGTTCTTC.